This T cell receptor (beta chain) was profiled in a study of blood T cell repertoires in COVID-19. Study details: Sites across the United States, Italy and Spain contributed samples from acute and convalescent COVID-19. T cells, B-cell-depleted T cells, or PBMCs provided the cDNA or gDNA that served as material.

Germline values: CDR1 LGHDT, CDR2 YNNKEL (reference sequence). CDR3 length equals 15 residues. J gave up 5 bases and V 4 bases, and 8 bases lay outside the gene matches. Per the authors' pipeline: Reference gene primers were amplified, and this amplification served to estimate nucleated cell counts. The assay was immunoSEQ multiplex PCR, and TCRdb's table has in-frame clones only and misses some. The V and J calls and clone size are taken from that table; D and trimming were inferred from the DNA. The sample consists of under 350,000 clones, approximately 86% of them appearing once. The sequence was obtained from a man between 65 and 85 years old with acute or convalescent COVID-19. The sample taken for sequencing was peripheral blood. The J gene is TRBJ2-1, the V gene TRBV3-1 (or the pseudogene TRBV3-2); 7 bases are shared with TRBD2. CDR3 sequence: CASSPWEGQDNEQFF. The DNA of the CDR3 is TGTGCCAGCAGCCCGTGGGAGGGCCAAGACAATGAGCAGTTCTTC.